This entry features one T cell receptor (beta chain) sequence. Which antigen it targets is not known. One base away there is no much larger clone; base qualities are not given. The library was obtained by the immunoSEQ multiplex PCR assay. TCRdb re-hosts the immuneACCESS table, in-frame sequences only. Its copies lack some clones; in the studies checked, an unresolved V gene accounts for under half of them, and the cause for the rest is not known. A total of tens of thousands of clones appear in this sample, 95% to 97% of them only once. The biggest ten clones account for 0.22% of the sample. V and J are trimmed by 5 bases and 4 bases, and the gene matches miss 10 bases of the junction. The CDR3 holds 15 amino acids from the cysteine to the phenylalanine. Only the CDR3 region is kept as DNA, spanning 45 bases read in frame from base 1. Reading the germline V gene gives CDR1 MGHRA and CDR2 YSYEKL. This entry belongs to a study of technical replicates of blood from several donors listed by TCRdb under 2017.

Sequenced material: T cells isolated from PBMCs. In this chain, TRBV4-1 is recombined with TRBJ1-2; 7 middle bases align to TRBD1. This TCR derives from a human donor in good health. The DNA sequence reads TGCGCCAGCAGCTCACTGACCGGGACAGTCTATGGCTACACCTTC. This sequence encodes CASSSLTGTVYGYTF.